What follows are 25 T cell receptor beta chains derived from one specimen sequenced in a study of cytomegalovirus exposure and HLA in healthy donors. Primers included in the PCR were 60 Vbeta and 13 Jbeta primers. Clones were sequenced by immunoSEQ multiplex PCR, and TCRdb holds only the in-frame ones, with some missing. The profile covers approximately 160,000 clones, with roughly 80% appearing a single time and approximately 1.5% taken by the ten largest. The sequenced material came from PBMCs. The receptor source for this set is a girl aged 5 to 17 in good health and CMV-seropositive.

This rearrangement joins TRBV5-1 to TRBJ2-6; no clear D gene. Germline CDR1 and CDR2: SGHRS and YFSETQ. The CDR3 is 17 amino acids. Between the trimmed V and J ends, which lost 1 base and 1 base, there was a span of 12 bases. CDR3 sequence reads: CASSLNAVGSGANVLTF. CDR3 coding DNA: TGCGCCAGCAGCTTGAACGCAGTCGGGTCTGGGGCCAACGTCCTGACTTTC. Drawing the rest from reference TRBV5-1 and TRBJ2-6, the complete variable domain is KAGVTQTPRYLIKTRGQQVTLSCSPISGHRSVSWYQQTPGQGLQFLFEYFSETQRNKGNFPGRFSGRQFSNSRSEMNVSTLELGDSALYLCASSLNAVGSGANVLTFGAGSRLTVL.

This clone occurred once. The chain employs TRBV10-3 and TRBJ1-2; 10 bases fit TRBD1. Germline values: CDR1 ENHRY, CDR2 SYGVKD. V lost 4 bases, J lost 7 bases, and 9 bases stayed unmatched. The CDR3 runs to 15 residues. The CDR3 DNA is TGTGCCATCAGTGGTACGGGACAGGGGACGGTTGGCTACACCTTC. It translates to CAISGTGQGTVGYTF.

The chain couples TRBV29-1 to TRBJ2-7; weak D call: TRBD2 (5 bases). The CDR3 covers 13 residues. The germline gives CDR1 SQVTM, CDR2 ANQGSEA. The germline V and J ends were trimmed by 0 bases and 1 base, with 7 bases remaining between them. CDR3 DNA sequence: TGCAGCGTTGAAGATCGGGGTTCCTACGAGCAGTACTTC. Protein: CSVEDRGSYEQYF.

The chain has TRBV5-1 and TRBJ2-1; 9 bases match TRBD2. CDR1 and CDR2 (germline): SGHRS, YFSETQ. The CDR3 has 18 residues. J was trimmed by 1 base and V by 5 bases; bases with no gene match: 13. CDR3 in DNA: TGCGCCAGCAGATCCACTAGCGGGCCTTCACTTTCCTACAATGAGCAGTTCTTC. This codes for CASRSTSGPSLSYNEQFF.

The rearrangement joins TRBV5-6 to TRBJ2-4; TRBD1 matches at 7 bases. Germline V gene data show CDR1 as SGHDT and CDR2 as YYEEEE. The CDR3 length is 16 residues. V lost 4 bases and J lost 0; bases outside the gene matches: 7. Written as DNA, the CDR3 is TGTGCCAGCAGCCTACCGGGACAGCTAGCCAAAAACATTCAGTACTTC. It translates to CASSLPGQLAKNIQYF.

As DNA, the CDR3 is TGTGCCAGCAGCGGGGAACAGGGGGGCTCGGGAGAGACCCAGTACTTC. Protein: CASSGEQGGSGETQYF. The chain couples TRBV9 to TRBJ2-5, with 8 bases matching TRBD1. The CDR3 runs 16 residues. CDR1 and CDR2 (germline): SGDLS, YYNGEE. The V and J ends lost 3 bases and 4 bases, in that order; junction bases with no gene match: 11.

The CDR3 DNA reads TGTGCCTGGAGTGTATGGAAGACTAAACTTACCTACGAGTTAGGATTCTACGAGCAGTACTTC. It translates to CAWSVWKTKLTYELGFYEQYF. The rearrangement links TRBV30 to TRBJ2-7, with D maybe TRBD2 (5 bases). Germline loops: CDR1 GTSNPN, CDR2 SVGIG (reference sequence). V lost 0 bases and J lost 3, with 33 bases in between. The CDR3 is 21 amino acids.

The chain links TRBV19 to TRBJ2-1; D is possibly TRBD1 (8 bases). This CDR3 comprises 14 residues. Germline V CDR1 and CDR2: LNHDA, SQIVND (reference sequence). V was clipped by 7 bases and J by 6 bases, with 16 bases between them. The CDR3 sequence: CASNTNRGGNEQFF. Written as DNA, the CDR3 is TGTGCCAGTAACACGAACAGGGGGGGCAATGAGCAGTTCTTC.

V gene TRBV18 combines with J gene TRBJ2-7; 9 bases align to TRBD2. V lost 3 bases to trimming and J lost 0 bases; unmatched junction nucleotides: 12. CDR1 KGHSH and CDR2 LQKENI come from the germline V gene. The CDR3 covers 18 residues. In DNA, the CDR3 is TGTGCCAGCTCACCCTACGCTAGCGGGGCCCTATTCTCCTACGAGCAGTACTTC. Translation gives CASSPYASGALFSYEQYF.

This chain's CDR3 is CASRRNRGEEKLFF. CDR3 nucleotide sequence: TGCGCCAGCAGGAGAAACAGGGGTGAGGAAAAACTGTTTTTT. The genes are TRBV4-1 and TRBJ1-4; 7 bases align to TRBD1. The CDR3 spans 14 residues. Germline CDR1 is MGHRA and CDR2 is YSYEKL. The V segment lost 6 bases and the J segment 8 bases; nucleotides outside the gene matches: 9.

The chain combines TRBV4-3 with TRBJ2-2; 9 bases line up with TRBD1. With 9 bases clipped from V and 2 bases from J, the junction kept 10 bases outside the gene matches. The CDR3 contains 16 residues. Germline CDR1 reads LGHNA; CDR2 reads YSLEER. The CDR3 DNA is TGCGCCAGTAGTCCCGGGACAGGGACAAACACCGGGGAGCTGTTTTTT. Translation: CASSPGTGTNTGELFF.

This clone was observed a handful of times. The sample carries other DNA sequences with the same CDR3. This rearrangement joins TRBV28 to TRBJ1-2, with D perhaps matching TRBD1 (5 bases). The germline gives CDR1 MDHEN, CDR2 SYDVKM. The CDR3 is made up of 14 amino acids. Trimming took 3 bases from V and 2 from J, leaving 10 bases between them. The CDR3 coding sequence is TGTGCCAGCAGTTTTCTCGACAGAAACTATGGCTACACCTTC. Amino acid sequence: CASSFLDRNYGYTF.

This sequence joins TRBV28 and TRBJ1-5; a weak D match, TRBD1 (6 bases). In germline, CDR1 is MDHEN, CDR2 SYDVKM. Trimming pared 3 bases from V and 0 bases from J, leaving 12 bases between. The CDR3 spans 16 residues. For the CDR3, the DNA is TGTGCCAGCAGTTTCGCGGACAGTCCTAGCAATCAGCCCCAGCATTTT. Encoded protein: CASSFADSPSNQPQHF.

This clone has more than one count but fewer than ten. J is TRBJ1-1 and V is TRBV28; weak D call: TRBD1 (5 bases). This CDR3 contains 15 residues. The germline V gene encodes CDR1 MDHEN and CDR2 SYDVKM. V was clipped by 3 bases and J by 4 bases, with 15 bases between them. The CDR3: CASSFSLGARTEAFF. Written as DNA, the CDR3 is TGTGCCAGCAGTTTTAGTTTAGGGGCGCGCACTGAAGCTTTCTTT.

This chain connects TRBV7-3 to TRBJ2-1; a weak D match, TRBD1 (6 bases). CDR3 length: 13 amino acids. V lost 5 bases to trimming and J lost 9 bases, with 14 bases between them. The germline V gene has CDR1 SGHTA and CDR2 FQGTGA. The CDR3 DNA reads TGTGCCAGCAGCCCTTGGACAGTGGGTGAGCAGTTCTTC. This translates into CASSPWTVGEQFF.

This sequence joins TRBV2 and TRBJ2-3, with no clear D. Germline values: CDR1 SNHLY, CDR2 FYNNEI. V gave up 6 bases and J gave up 5 bases, with 12 bases separating them. The CDR3 has 13 amino acids. The CDR3: CASRLEDIDTQYF. CDR3 bases: TGTGCCAGCAGGCTTGAGGATATAGATACGCAGTATTTT.

This clone was seen a handful of times. The gene calls are TRBV29-1 and TRBJ1-2, with 8 bases matching TRBD1. Trimming took 6 bases from V and 3 from J; bases not matched to a gene: 9. This CDR3 has 14 amino acids. Per the germline V gene, CDR1 is SQVTM and CDR2 is ANQGSEA. The CDR3 protein is CSVRQGSGYYGYTF. In DNA form, the CDR3 reads TGCAGCGTAAGACAGGGGTCTGGTTACTATGGCTACACCTTC.

The chain recombines TRBV19 with TRBJ1-1; D perhaps matches TRBD1 (5 bases). Germline V lookup: CDR1 LNHDA, CDR2 SQIVND (reference sequence). Trimming shortened V by 3 bases and J by 6 bases, and 11 bases separated the two germline ends. This CDR3 comprises 13 residues. CDR3 sequence reads: CASSIQGRAEAFF. The CDR3 DNA follows: TGTGCCAGTAGTATCCAGGGTAGGGCTGAAGCTTTCTTT.

The chain has TRBV2 and TRBJ2-1; the match to TRBD2 covers 10 bases. Germline V gene sequence: CDR1 SNHLY, CDR2 FYNNEI. The CDR3 length is 14 residues. Unmatched junction bases numbered 1, after V lost 1 base and J lost 7 bases. CDR3 bases: TGTGCCAGCAGTGAAGGTAGCGGGGGGAATGAGCAGTTCTTC. This sequence encodes CASSEGSGGNEQFF.

The CDR3 sequence: CASSLGTGVGNQPQHF. The CDR3 region has the DNA TGTGCCAGCAGTCTGGGGACAGGGGTGGGCAATCAGCCCCAGCATTTT. The gene calls are TRBV28 and TRBJ1-5, with TRBD1 matching 10 bases. Looked up from germline, CDR1 is MDHEN and CDR2 is SYDVKM. The CDR3 is 16 amino acids. The trim removed 5 bases at V and 2 bases at J, leaving 6 bases unmatched.

CDR3 DNA sequence: TGTGCCAGCAGCCCTGGACAGGGTAACTATGGCTACACCTTC. Protein product: CASSPGQGNYGYTF. This chain joins TRBV7-2 and TRBJ1-2; the match to TRBD1 covers 8 bases. The CDR3 sequence is 14 residues long. V dropped 5 bases and J dropped 1; count of bases not matched to a gene: 3. Germline-derived CDR1 and CDR2 are SGHTA and FQGNSA.

V and J are TRBV27 and TRBJ2-7, with 7 bases matching TRBD2. Germline V gene sequence: CDR1 MNHEY, CDR2 SMNVEV (reference sequence). Trimming took 4 bases from V and 3 from J; bases not matched to a gene: 12. The CDR3 totals 16 residues. The CDR3 DNA reads TGTGCCAGCAGTTCTGGGGGGGAAGGTCTGGGCTACGAGCAGTACTTC. Its protein product is CASSSGGEGLGYEQYF.

The chain combines TRBV10-3 with TRBJ2-7, with 9 bases identical to TRBD1. The CDR3 totals 14 residues. The germline V gene has CDR1 ENHRY and CDR2 SYGVKD. The ends lost 5 bases at V and 1 base at J; junction bases unmatched: 3. CDR3 bases: TGTGCCATCAGTCGGGACAGGGAGTCCTACGAGCAGTACTTC. Protein product: CAISRDRESYEQYF.

V usage is TRBV7-2 and J usage is TRBJ1-3; D is unclear. This CDR3 is 15 amino acids long. The germline V and J ends were trimmed by 5 bases and 0 bases, with 11 bases remaining between them. Germline-derived CDR1 and CDR2 are SGHTA and FQGNSA. The CDR3, as DNA: TGTGCCAGCAGCCCAGCTGGACTCTCTGGAAACACCATATATTTT. Protein product: CASSPAGLSGNTIYF.

A few counts support this clone. This sequence joins TRBV2 and TRBJ2-7; TRBD1 agrees at 10 bases. The germline V gene has CDR1 SNHLY and CDR2 FYNNEI. V lost 7 bases, J lost 3 bases, and 3 bases stayed unmatched. The CDR3 has 13 amino acids. CDR3 sequence (DNA): TGTGCCAGCAACGGGGACAGGGGCTACGAGCAGTACTTC. As protein: CASNGDRGYEQYF.